This T cell receptor (beta chain) was sequenced for a study of cytomegalovirus exposure and HLA in healthy donors. The PCR used 60 Vbeta and 13 Jbeta primers. Assay used: immunoSEQ multiplex PCR; TCRdb lists only in-frame clones, some missing. The sample shows about 150,000 clones, almost 80% of them seen only once. The V gene lost 3 bases and the J gene lost 4 bases, with 20 bases spanning the gap. CDR1 and CDR2 (germline): SGHRS, YFSETQ. This CDR3 comprises 17 residues. About this clone itself: Its antigen is as yet unknown.

Study-wide points: In a later analysis, V- and J-gene trimming of beta chains associated with a DCLRE1C missense variant, replicated independently. Common viral pathogens seemed to be connected with several of the most significant clusters, according to a later analysis.

The TCR originated in a woman aged 25-40 years in good health and CMV-seronegative. This rearrangement joins TRBV5-1 to TRBJ2-1; a possible D gene is TRBD2 (5 bases). The source material was PBMCs. The chain's CDR3 is CASSWGLKGGLYNEQFF. The CDR3 region has the DNA TGCGCCAGCAGCTGGGGTTTAAAAGGAGGACTTTACAATGAGCAGTTCTTC.